What follows are 5 T cell receptor beta chains derived from one specimen sequenced in a study of identical twins. TCRdb reprocessed the 5' RACE reads with MiXCR, giving one entry per CDR3 protein. This sample has hundreds of thousands of distinct CDR3 sequences, with about 12% found just once. These data also formed part of another study, on yellow fever vaccine responses in identical twins.

The sample was CD8+ T cells sorted from blood. Receptor source: a woman under 30 in good health.

In this sample, this clonotype turned up many times. The chain combines TRBV7-9 with TRBJ2-1; D gene unclear. V lost 5 bases and J lost 5, with 10 bases in between. The CDR3 covers 13 residues. The germline CDR1 and CDR2 sequences are SEHNR and FQNEAQ (reference sequence). The CDR3 here is CASSPDGNNEQFF. DNA for the CDR3: TGTGCCAGCAGCCCTGACGGAAACAATGAGCAGTTCTTC.

This clonotype was found many times. The rearrangement uses TRBV24-1 and TRBJ1-1; a possible D gene is TRBD1 (6 bases). This CDR3 contains 12 residues. The V end lost 5 bases, the J end lost 8 bases, and 11 bases lay between the germline ends. CDR1 is KGHDR and CDR2 is SFDVKD in the germline V gene. CDR3 in amino acids: CATSGGGGEAFF. The CDR3 DNA reads as TGTGCCACCAGTGGAGGAGGGGGAGAAGCTTTCTTT.

The chain recombines TRBV12-3 or TRBV12-4 with TRBJ2-7; D call uncertain. Between the trimmed V and J ends, which lost 3 bases and 7 bases, there was a span of 13 bases. The CDR3 contains 13 residues. The CDR3 nucleotides read TGTGCCAGCAGTTTCGGACCCTCTAGAGAGCAGTACTTC. The encoded protein is CASSFGPSREQYF.

This clonotype was counted a few times. CDR3 DNA: TGTGCCAGCAGCTTAGATTTAGCGCCGAACACCGGGGAGCTGTTTTTT. This translates into CASSLDLAPNTGELFF. This chain connects TRBV7-9 to TRBJ2-2; a weak D match, TRBD2 (5 bases). CDR3 length: 16 amino acids. Trimming removed 1 base from V and 0 bases from J, with 9 bases in between. Per germline, CDR1 SEHNR and CDR2 FQNEAQ (reference sequence). Full variable domain (remainder filled in from reference TRBV7-9 and TRBJ2-2): DTGVSQNPRHKITKRGQNVTFRCDPISEHNRLYWYRQTLGQGPEFLTYFQNEAQLEKSRLLSDRFSAERPKGSFSTLEIQRTEQGDSAMYLCASSLDLAPNTGELFFGEGSRLTVL.

The chain has TRBV28 and TRBJ2-5; TRBD1 is a possible D gene (5 bases). CDR1 is MDHEN, CDR2 SYDVKM, per germline. The CDR3 has 12 amino acids. Trimming stripped 8 bases from V and 5 bases from J, with 12 bases between. For the CDR3, the DNA is TGTGCCAGCCGCCCAGGGATGGAGACCCAGTACTTC. It encodes CASRPGMETQYF.